Shown below are 11 T cell receptor beta chains from a single sample sequenced in a study of graft-versus-host responses after intestinal transplantation. The method was immunoSEQ multiplex PCR; TCRdb's version includes in-frame clones alone and lacks a portion of them. The data show around 90,000 clones, with roughly 93% seen just once and approximately 0.5% held by the top ten. No antigens are known for them. The material was unstimulated CD8+ T cells sorted from spleen or lymph node cells, obtained before intestinal transplant. All receptors come from a human donor who received an intestinal transplant.

Worth noting for this clone: Additional DNA sequences in this sample encode the identical CDR3. V gene TRBV18 combines with J gene TRBJ2-3; 9 nucleotides align to TRBD1. The junction had 2 bases not matched to a gene; V was cut back by 3 bases and J by 4 bases. The germline CDR1 and CDR2 sequences are KGHSH and LQKENI. CDR3 size: 14 residues. For the CDR3, the DNA is TGTGCCAGCTCACCGACAGGGGGTGCAGATACGCAGTATTTT. As protein: CASSPTGGADTQYF. The full variable domain, its missing parts supplied by reference TRBV18 and TRBJ2-3, is NAGVMQNPRHLVRRRGQEARLRCSPMKGHSHVYWYRQLPEEGLKFMVYLQKENIIDESGMPKERFSAEFPKEGPSILRIQQVVRGDSAAYFCASSPTGGADTQYFGPGTRLTVL.

The V gene is TRBV30, the J gene TRBJ2-3, with 7 nucleotides matching TRBD1. From germline, CDR1 is GTSNPN and CDR2 SVGIG (reference sequence). The V gene end was trimmed by 0 bases and the J gene end by 6 bases; junction bases not matched to a gene: 6. The CDR3 spans 14 residues. The CDR3 region has the DNA TGTGCCTGGAGTGTAGGGGGCCAGGGCGATACGCAGTATTTT. Its translation: CAWSVGGQGDTQYF.

The chain carries TRBV9 and TRBJ2-3, with 9 bases fitting TRBD2. The CDR3 runs 15 residues. Trimming removed 3 bases from V and 6 bases from J; junction bases left unmatched: 8. Germline CDR1 and CDR2: SGDLS and YYNGEE. The CDR3: CASSAGAGGLDTQYF. CDR3 nucleotide sequence: TGTGCCAGCAGCGCGGGGGCGGGGGGGCTTGATACGCAGTATTTT.

Turning to this clone: A read error may account for a junction end that differs from germline. The gene calls are TRBV5-6 and TRBJ2-1; no definite D call. The CDR3 length is 12 residues. Per the germline V gene, CDR1 is SGHDT and CDR2 is YYEEEE. CDR3 amino acids: CANSQIHNEQFF. The DNA for the CDR3 is TGTGCCAACAGCCAGATCCACAATGAGCAGTTCTTC.

The chain joins TRBV4-3 to TRBJ1-1; D call uncertain. CDR1 is LGHNA and CDR2 is YSLEER in the germline V gene. Trimming pared 5 bases from V and 3 bases from J, leaving 13 bases between. The CDR3 loop spans 14 amino acids. The CDR3: CASSGGRVDTEAFF. DNA of the CDR3: TGCGCCAGCAGCGGCGGGAGGGTGGACACTGAAGCTTTCTTT.

CDR3 in amino acids: CASRATSGHTGELFF. The CDR3 DNA reads as TGTGCCAGCAGGGCGACTAGCGGCCACACCGGGGAGCTGTTTTTT. The chain carries TRBV6-5 and TRBJ2-2, with TRBD2 matching 9 bases. With V trimmed by 6 bases and J by 3 bases, 5 bases remained unmatched. The CDR3 is 15 amino acids. Germline lookup yields CDR1 MNHEY and CDR2 SVGAGI.

V gene TRBV7-9 combines with J gene TRBJ2-7, with D perhaps matching TRBD2 (6 bases). Per the germline V gene, CDR1 is SEHNR and CDR2 is FQNEAQ (reference sequence). This CDR3 is 15 amino acids long. Trimming cost V 5 bases and J 4 bases, with 18 bases left between them. The CDR3 DNA is TGTGCCAGCAGCCTCTCGGACGGGAGTAGTTACGAGCAGTACTTC. Encoded protein: CASSLSDGSSYEQYF.

V is TRBV21-1 and J is TRBJ2-1; the table calls TRBD2, which could not be checked here. TRBV21-1 corresponds to a pseudogene. This CDR3 is built from 16 residues. CDR3 protein: CASSNRERGGPNEQFF. DNA for the CDR3: TGTGCCAGCAGCAACCGGGAGCGGGGGGGCCCCAATGAGCAGTTCTTC.

The chain recombines TRBV19 with TRBJ2-1; D unresolved. CDR1 LNHDA and CDR2 SQIVND come from the germline V gene (reference sequence). Trimming cost V 2 bases and J 6 bases, with 8 bases left between them. The CDR3 length is 13 residues. The CDR3: CASSITTGNEQFF. In nucleotides, the CDR3 is TGTGCCAGTAGTATAACCACGGGCAATGAGCAGTTCTTC.

The genes are TRBV5-1 and TRBJ2-5; the D gene is possibly TRBD2 (6 bases). Trimming left V 1 base short and J 3 bases short, with 16 bases between. CDR3 size: 16 residues. Per germline, CDR1 SGHRS and CDR2 YFSETQ. CDR3 residues: CASSLYPSEIEETQYF. CDR3 bases: TGCGCCAGCAGCTTGTATCCTAGCGAAATCGAAGAGACCCAGTACTTC.

This chain connects TRBV9 to TRBJ1-3; D possibly corresponds to TRBD1 (6 bases). This CDR3 region has 18 residues. Germline V gives CDR1 SGDLS, CDR2 YYNGEE. The V and J ends lost 3 bases and 0 bases respectively, with 19 bases between them. The chain's CDR3 is CASSAVAGAPSSGNTIYF. The CDR3 coding sequence is TGTGCCAGCAGCGCCGTGGCAGGGGCTCCAAGCTCTGGAAACACCATATATTTT.